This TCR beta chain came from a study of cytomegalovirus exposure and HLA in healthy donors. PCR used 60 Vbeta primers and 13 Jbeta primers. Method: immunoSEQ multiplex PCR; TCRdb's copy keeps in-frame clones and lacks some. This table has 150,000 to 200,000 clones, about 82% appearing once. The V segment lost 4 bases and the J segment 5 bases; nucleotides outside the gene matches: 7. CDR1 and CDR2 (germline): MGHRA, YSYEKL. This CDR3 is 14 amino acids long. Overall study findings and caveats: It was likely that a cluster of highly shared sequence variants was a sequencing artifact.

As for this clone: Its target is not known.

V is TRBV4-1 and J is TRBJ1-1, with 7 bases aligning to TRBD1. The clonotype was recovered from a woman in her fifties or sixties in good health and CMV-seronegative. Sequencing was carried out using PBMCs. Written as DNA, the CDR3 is TGCGCCAGCAGCCCAGGGACAGTCGGGACTGAAGCTTTCTTT. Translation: CASSPGTVGTEAFF.